What follows are 9 T cell receptor beta chains derived from one specimen sequenced in a study of blood T cell repertoires in COVID-19. The protocol was immunoSEQ multiplex PCR, while the TCRdb copy is restricted to in-frame clones and leaves out a portion. The sample lists roughly 350,000 clones; around 87% were seen once. The sequenced sample consisted of peripheral blood. The receptors originated from a woman aged 25 to 39 with COVID-19, enrolled during active disease.

This clone was counted once. The rearrangement uses TRBV4-3 and TRBJ2-7, with 7 bases aligning to TRBD2. Trimming at V came to 0 bases and at J to 0 bases, leaving 8 bases not matched to a gene. Germline V CDR1 and CDR2: LGHNA, YSLEER. CDR3 size: 17 residues. The CDR3 DNA reads as TGCGCCAGCAGCCAAGATAGGGGAGGGCGAAGCTCCTACGAGCAGTACTTC. Protein: CASSQDRGGRSSYEQYF.

V gene TRBV19 combines with J gene TRBJ2-3, with a tentative D call TRBD2 (5 bases). Trimming removed 3 bases from V and 0 bases from J, with 10 bases in between. The CDR3 covers 15 residues. Germline-derived CDR1 and CDR2 are LNHDA and SQIVND (reference sequence). The CDR3: CASSMLRASTDTQYF. CDR3 DNA sequence: TGTGCCAGTAGTATGTTGCGGGCGAGCACAGATACGCAGTATTTT.

The genes are TRBV6-6 and TRBJ2-7; D is perhaps TRBD2 (5 bases). CDR3 size: 14 residues. Trimming left V 2 bases short and J 5 bases short, with 13 bases between. The germline V gene encodes CDR1 MNHNY and CDR2 SVGAGI (reference sequence). The CDR3 region is CASSYQRRGHEQYF. In nucleotides, the CDR3 is TGTGCCAGCAGTTACCAGAGACGGGGTCACGAGCAGTACTTC.

This clone has a count of ten or more. The rearrangement joins TRBV7-2 to TRBJ2-3; 12 positions agree with TRBD2. V shed 5 bases, J shed 4 bases, and the junction held 7 bases outside the gene matches. Germline V gene sequence: CDR1 SGHTA, CDR2 FQGNSA. The CDR3 covers 16 residues. The chain's CDR3 is CASSIQLAGGPDTQYF. In DNA form, the CDR3 reads TGTGCCAGCAGCATTCAACTAGCGGGAGGTCCAGATACGCAGTATTTT.

The chain joins TRBV28 to TRBJ2-3, with a possible D match to TRBD2 (5 bases). This CDR3 spans 15 amino acids. Germline CDR1 reads MDHEN; CDR2 reads SYDVKM. Trimming pared 4 bases from V and 7 bases from J, leaving 18 bases between. The CDR3 DNA sequence: TGTGCCAGCAGTTCCCCTGAGGATGGGAGAAATACGCAGTATTTT. It yields the protein CASSSPEDGRNTQYF.

The chain recombines TRBV4-1 with TRBJ2-7, with 11 bases that match TRBD1. This CDR3 has 15 amino acids. J gave up 6 bases and V 2 bases, and 6 bases lay outside the gene matches. Germline CDR1 is MGHRA and CDR2 is YSYEKL. The CDR3 DNA reads TGCGCCAGCAGCCAATCGGGACAGGGGGTCGGCGAGCAGTACTTC. Translating gives CASSQSGQGVGEQYF.

The chain is built from TRBV2 and TRBJ2-5; perhaps TRBD1 as D (5 bases). This CDR3 spans 11 amino acids. Germline V gives CDR1 SNHLY, CDR2 FYNNEI. V dropped 9 bases and J dropped 2 bases, with 7 bases sitting between them. As DNA, the CDR3 is TGTGCCAGAGGACAACAAGAGACCCAGTACTTC. It translates to CARGQQETQYF.

The chain links TRBV6-5 to TRBJ2-2; the D gene is possibly TRBD2 (6 bases). This CDR3 spans 15 amino acids. Germline lookup yields CDR1 MNHEY and CDR2 SVGAGI. The V end was cut by 7 bases, the J end by 1 base, with 13 bases between. As DNA, the CDR3 is TGTGCCAGCAACGTCAGGAGGGGGAACACCGGGGAGCTGTTTTTT. Protein: CASNVRRGNTGELFF.

A note on this clone: Additional DNA sequences in this sample encode the identical CDR3. The chain has TRBV18 and TRBJ2-1, with 10 nucleotides matching TRBD2. The CDR3 runs 15 residues. From germline, CDR1 is KGHSH and CDR2 LQKENI. Trimming cost V 1 base and J 5 bases; bases outside gene matches: 2. This CDR3 is CASSPRLAGNNEQFF. The CDR3 DNA reads TGTGCCAGCTCACCACGACTAGCGGGCAACAATGAGCAGTTCTTC.